Described below is a single T cell receptor (beta chain) sequence and its context. Patients selected for sequencing had displayed CD8+CD57+ cell expansion by flow cytometry. Genomic DNA constituted the template upon which TCR beta VDJ and CDR3 profiling was performed. MiXCR was run by TCRdb on the reads, yielding one entry per CDR3 protein. The data show about 200,000 distinct CDR3 sequences, roughly 53% seen once. The entry originates in a study of CD8+CD57+ T cells in acquired aplastic anemia. The germline V gene has CDR1 SNHLY and CDR2 FYNNEI. With V trimmed by 4 bases and J by 4 bases, 1 base remained unmatched. The CDR3 sequence is 14 residues long.

The sequenced sample was sorted CD4+, CD8+, or CD8+CD57+ T cells (not recorded which) from PBMCs. The sequence derives from a human donor with aplastic anemia. The chain has TRBV2 and TRBJ1-2; 12 bases align to TRBD1. Here the CDR3 reads CASSGDRGLYGYTF. CDR3 DNA: TGTGCCAGCAGTGGGGACAGGGGGCTCTATGGCTACACCTTC.